The source of this TCR beta chain is a study of beta chain features in type 1 diabetes. Overall study context: Healthy donors resembled patients in age, gender and cell yields.

Investigators reverse transcribed all isolated RNA, so they sequenced expressed TCRB transcripts. TCRdb keeps only in-frame clones here, not all; method: immunoSEQ multiplex PCR. Of 600,000 or so clones listed, around 11% are singletons. The ends were cut back, 5 bases at V and 6 bases at J, with 18 bases in the middle. Germline CDR1 SGHTA, CDR2 FQGNSA. The CDR3 covers 15 residues. Cell sorting via CD45RO/CCR7/CD25/CD127/CD95/CD27 was performed to obtain CD4+ naive, central memory, regulatory and stem cell-like memory cells. General study points: Researchers report that Type 1 diabetes patients had moderately but significantly shorter TCRB CDR3s across all four CD4+ subsets. Reads derived from cDNA could over-represent cells showing high TCR expression. The VDJ junctions of type 1 diabetes patients carried fewer insertions and more deletions.

Notes on this clone: No antigen is known for it.

The chain combines TRBV7-2 with TRBJ2-3; D possibly uses TRBD1 or TRBD2 (6 bases each). Sequences were obtained from naive CD4+ T cells from blood. This sequence was found in a man in his thirties or forties with type 1 diabetes. The CDR3 spells CASSRVMGGEDTQYF. CDR3 nucleotides: TGTGCCAGCAGCCGCGTAATGGGGGGCGAGGATACGCAGTATTTT.